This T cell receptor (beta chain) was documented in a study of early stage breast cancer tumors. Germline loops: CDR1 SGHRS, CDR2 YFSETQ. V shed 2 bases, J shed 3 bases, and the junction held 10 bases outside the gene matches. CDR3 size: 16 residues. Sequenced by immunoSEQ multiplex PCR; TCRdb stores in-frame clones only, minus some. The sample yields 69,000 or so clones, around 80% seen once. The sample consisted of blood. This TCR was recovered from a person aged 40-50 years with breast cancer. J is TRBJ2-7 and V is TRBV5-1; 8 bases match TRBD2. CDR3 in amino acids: CASSFEAGVSRYEQYF. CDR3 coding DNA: TGCGCCAGCAGCTTTGAAGCGGGAGTATCCCGCTACGAGCAGTACTTC.